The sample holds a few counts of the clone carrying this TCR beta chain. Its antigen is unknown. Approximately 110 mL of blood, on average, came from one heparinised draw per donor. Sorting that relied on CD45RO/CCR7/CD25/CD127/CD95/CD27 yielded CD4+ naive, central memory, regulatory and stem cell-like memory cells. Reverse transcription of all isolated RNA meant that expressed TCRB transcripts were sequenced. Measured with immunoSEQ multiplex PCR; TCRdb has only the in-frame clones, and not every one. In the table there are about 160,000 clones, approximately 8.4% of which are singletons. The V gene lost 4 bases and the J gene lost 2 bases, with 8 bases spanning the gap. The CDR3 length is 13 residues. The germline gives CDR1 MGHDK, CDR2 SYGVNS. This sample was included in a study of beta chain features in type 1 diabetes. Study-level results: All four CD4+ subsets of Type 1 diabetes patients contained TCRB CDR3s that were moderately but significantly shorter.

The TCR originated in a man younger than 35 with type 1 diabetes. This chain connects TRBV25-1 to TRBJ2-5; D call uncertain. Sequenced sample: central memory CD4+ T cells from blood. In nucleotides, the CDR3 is TGTGCCAGCAGTGTTCGGTGGCAAGAGACCCAGTACTTC. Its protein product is CASSVRWQETQYF. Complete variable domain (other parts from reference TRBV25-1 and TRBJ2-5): EADIYQTPRYLVIGTGKKITLECSQTMGHDKMYWYQQDPGMELHLIHYSYGVNSTEKGDLSSESTVSRIRTEHFPLTLESARPSHTSQYLCASSVRWQETQYFGPGTRLLVL.